This TCR beta chain was retrieved from a study of blood T cells in healthy people across ages. Study-level points and caveats: The recorded TCR beta diversity per million T cells decreased in a roughly linear manner with age.

Remarks on this clonotype: Its antigen is not known.

A second roughly 6 to 11 cycle PCR used barcoded and J-beta primers. Each CDR3 protein is one row after TCRdb ran MiXCR on the 5' RACE reads. This table holds 1.8 million or so distinct CDR3 sequences, roughly two fifths found once. The people who gave samples were healthy Caucasians from Russia, aged roughly 6 to 95. The CDR3 extends over 16 amino acids. Trimming left V 0 bases short and J 5 bases short, with 17 bases between. Germline CDR1 and CDR2: MNHEY and SMNVEV (reference sequence). The sequencing input was blood. The receptor was derived from a human donor in good health. This chain joins TRBV27 and TRBJ2-7; a possible D gene is TRBD1 (5 bases). In nucleotides, the CDR3 is TGTGCCAGCAGTTTATCGATTGGGCAGGGCCTTAACGAGCAGTACTTC. Amino acid sequence: CASSLSIGQGLNEQYF.